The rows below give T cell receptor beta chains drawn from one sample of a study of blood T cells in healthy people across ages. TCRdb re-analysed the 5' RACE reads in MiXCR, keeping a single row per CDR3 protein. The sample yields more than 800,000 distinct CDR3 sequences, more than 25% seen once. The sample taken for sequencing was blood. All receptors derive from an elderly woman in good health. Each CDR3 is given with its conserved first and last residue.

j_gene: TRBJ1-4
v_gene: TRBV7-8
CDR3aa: CASRAATNEKLFF

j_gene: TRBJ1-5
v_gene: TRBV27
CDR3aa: CASSIGGLGNQPQHF

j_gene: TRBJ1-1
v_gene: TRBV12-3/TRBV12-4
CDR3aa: CASNLLGIRGLNTEAFF

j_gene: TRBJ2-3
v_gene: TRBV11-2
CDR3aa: CASSLSIEGTDTQYF

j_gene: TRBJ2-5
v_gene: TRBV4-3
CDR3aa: CASSQMTGGRGPETQYF

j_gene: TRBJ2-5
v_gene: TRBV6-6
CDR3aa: CASSRNLAAETQYF

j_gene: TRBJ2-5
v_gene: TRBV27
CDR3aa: CASMASGIKETQYF

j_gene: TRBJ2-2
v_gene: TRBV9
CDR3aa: CASSPWGGELFF

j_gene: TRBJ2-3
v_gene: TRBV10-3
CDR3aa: CATLLGEGADTQYF

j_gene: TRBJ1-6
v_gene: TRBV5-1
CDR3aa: CASSEGQVASPLHF

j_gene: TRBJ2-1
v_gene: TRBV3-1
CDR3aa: CASSRDRRRMNEQFF

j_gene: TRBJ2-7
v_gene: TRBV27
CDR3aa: CASSQGLNRYEQYF

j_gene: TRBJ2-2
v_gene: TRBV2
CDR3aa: CASRNFRDRGKLTGELFF

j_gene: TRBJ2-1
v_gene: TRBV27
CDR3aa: CASSQDGVHNEQFF

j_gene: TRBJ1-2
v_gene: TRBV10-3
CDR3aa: CAISAGKPDGYTF

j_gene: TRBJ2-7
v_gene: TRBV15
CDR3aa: CATSRALEQSSEQYF

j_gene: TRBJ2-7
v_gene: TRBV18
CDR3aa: CASSREASSPYEQYF

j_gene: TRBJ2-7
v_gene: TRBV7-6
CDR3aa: CASSLWVIRRYEQYF

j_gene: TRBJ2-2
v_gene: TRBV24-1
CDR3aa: CATSDSGQGSTGELFF

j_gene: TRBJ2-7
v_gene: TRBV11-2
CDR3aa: CASRAGAGSYEQYF

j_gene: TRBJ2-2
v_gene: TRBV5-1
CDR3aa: CASKVNTGELFF

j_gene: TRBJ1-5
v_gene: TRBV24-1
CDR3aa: CATSDGQRLSNQPQHF

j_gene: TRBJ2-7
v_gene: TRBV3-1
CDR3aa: CASSPSLRAEQYF

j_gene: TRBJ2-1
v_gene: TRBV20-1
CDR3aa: CSARDGAGGPNEQFF

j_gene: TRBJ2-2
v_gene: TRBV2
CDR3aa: CATTEGISRELFF

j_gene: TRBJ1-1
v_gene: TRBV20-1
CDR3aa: CSAPNSGAMNTEAFF

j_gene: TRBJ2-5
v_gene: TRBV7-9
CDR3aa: CASSLEQGGSQETQYF

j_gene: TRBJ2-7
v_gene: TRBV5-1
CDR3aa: CASRKGSDEQYF

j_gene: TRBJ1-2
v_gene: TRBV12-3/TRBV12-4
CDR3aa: CASSFWGANYGYTF

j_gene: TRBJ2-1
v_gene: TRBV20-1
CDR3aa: CSARDLINEQFF

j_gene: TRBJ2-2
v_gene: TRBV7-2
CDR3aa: CASRSGLAGGTGELFF

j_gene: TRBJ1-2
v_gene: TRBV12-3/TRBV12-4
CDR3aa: CASYSNYGYTF

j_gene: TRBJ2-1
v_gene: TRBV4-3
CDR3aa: CASSHWWGGGASGNEQFF

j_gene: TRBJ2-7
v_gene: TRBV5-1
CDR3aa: CASSSPKTGAYEQYF

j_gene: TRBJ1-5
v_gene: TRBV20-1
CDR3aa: CSALSRRGNQPQHF

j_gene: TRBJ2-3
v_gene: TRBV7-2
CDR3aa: CASSRGPTDTQYF

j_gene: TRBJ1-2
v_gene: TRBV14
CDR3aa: CASSQVAGPLYGYTF

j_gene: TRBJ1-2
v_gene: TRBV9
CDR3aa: CASSLGTGEYGYTF

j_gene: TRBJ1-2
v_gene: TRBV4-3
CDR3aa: CASSQDLWANYGYTF

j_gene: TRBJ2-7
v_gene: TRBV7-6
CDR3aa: CASSLGRGGPGTGGFYEQYF

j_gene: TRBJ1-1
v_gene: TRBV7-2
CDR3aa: CASSRGGGTEAFF

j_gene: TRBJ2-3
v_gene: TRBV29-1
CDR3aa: CSVEPGLAGIHSSTDTQYF

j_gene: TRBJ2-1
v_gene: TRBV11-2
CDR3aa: CASSPSQGNEQFF

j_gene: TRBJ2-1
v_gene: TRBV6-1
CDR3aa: CASSTDRDGKGLYNEQFF

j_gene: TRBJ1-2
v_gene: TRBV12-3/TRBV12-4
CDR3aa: CASSAHTGLRGYTF

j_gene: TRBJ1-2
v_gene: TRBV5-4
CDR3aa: CASSRGTTPNYGYTF

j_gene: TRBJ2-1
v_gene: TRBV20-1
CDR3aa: CSASTPGHLFSSYNEQFF

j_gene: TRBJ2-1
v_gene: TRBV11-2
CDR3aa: CASSLGQGFQFF

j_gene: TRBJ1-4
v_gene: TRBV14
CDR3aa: CASSDWEGEKLFF

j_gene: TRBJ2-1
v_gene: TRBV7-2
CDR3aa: CASSQGQFNEQFF

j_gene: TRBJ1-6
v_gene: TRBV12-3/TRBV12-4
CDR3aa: CASSPGVGGSPLHF

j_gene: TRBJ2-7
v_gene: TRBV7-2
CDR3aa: CASTSGYEQYF

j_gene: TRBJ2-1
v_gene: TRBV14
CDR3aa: CASSQDSRLAVYNEQFF

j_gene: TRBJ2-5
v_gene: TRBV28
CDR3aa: CASTSGSCETQYF

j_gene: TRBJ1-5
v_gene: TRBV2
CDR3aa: CASSEDRASLQPQHF